The 15 T cell receptor beta chains reported below all come from one sample, sequenced in a study of shared clonotypes between healthy human individuals. The method was immunoSEQ multiplex PCR; TCRdb's version includes in-frame clones alone and lacks a portion of them. The sample yields 530,000 or so clones, 75% to 80% seen once. Sequencing was performed on PBMCs. The source of these receptors is a woman in her thirties or forties in good health. Some clones in this sample may be carry-over from other donors' samples.

Concerning this clone: Other nucleotide sequences in the sample specify the same CDR3. V usage is TRBV29-1 and J usage is TRBJ1-2; no definite D call. The germline gives CDR1 SQVTM, CDR2 ANQGSEA. The CDR3 is 11 amino acids. Deletions cut 3 bases from V and 4 bases from J, with 6 bases between. The CDR3: CSVESRYGYTF. The CDR3 nucleotides are TGCAGCGTTGAGAGCCGCTATGGCTACACCTTC. The full variable domain, in which reference TRBV29-1 and TRBJ1-2 provide the parts outside the CDR3, is SAVISQKPSRDICQRGTSLTIQCQVDSQVTMMFWYRQQPGQSLTLIATANQGSEATYESGFVIDKFPISRPNLTFSTLTVSNMSPEDSSIYLCSVESRYGYTFGSGTRLTVV.

Concerning this clone itself: This could be a read error, since a much larger clone is one nucleotide away. The same CDR3 can be traced to other DNA sequences in this sample. This chain links TRBV29-1 with TRBJ1-1, with D perhaps TRBD1 (5 bases). The CDR3 spans 13 residues. Between the trimmed V and J ends, which lost 6 bases and 5 bases, there was a span of 16 bases. Germline V gene lookup returns CDR1 SQVTM and CDR2 ANQGSEA. The CDR3: CSVGQRLGTEAFF. CDR3 coding DNA: TGCAGCGTGGGGCAGAGACTAGGGACTGAAGCTTTCTTT.

V usage is TRBV30 and J usage is TRBJ1-2; D is unclear. Trimming shortened V by 2 bases and J by 1 base, and 11 bases separated the two germline ends. Germline V gene data show CDR1 as GTSNPN and CDR2 as SVGIG (reference sequence). This CDR3 contains 14 residues. In nucleotides, the CDR3 is TGTGCCTGGAGTTATCCGCTCGTTAACTATGGCTACACCTTC. Translated: CAWSYPLVNYGYTF.

This chain connects TRBV28 to TRBJ2-7, with a weak D call TRBD2 (5 bases). This CDR3 has 16 amino acids. V was cut by 3 bases and J by 0 bases, with 15 bases left in between. CDR1 and CDR2 from the germline V gene are MDHEN and SYDVKM. The CDR3 loop reads CASSFDLSGGSYEQYF. In nucleotides, the CDR3 is TGTGCCAGCAGTTTTGACTTGAGCGGAGGCTCCTACGAGCAGTACTTC.

The chain couples TRBV6-5 to TRBJ1-4; D is perhaps TRBD1 (6 bases). The germline CDR1 and CDR2 sequences are MNHEY and SVGAGI. The V end lost 6 bases, the J end lost 4 bases, and 12 bases lay between the germline ends. This CDR3 has 14 residues. Here the CDR3 reads CASSKDRNNEKLFF. The CDR3 DNA reads TGTGCCAGCAGCAAGGACAGAAATAATGAAAAACTGTTTTTT.

The table lists this clone with a count of one. The rearrangement links TRBV27 to TRBJ2-7; 7 positions agree with TRBD2. V was clipped by 4 bases and J by 4 bases; unmatched bases: 13. The CDR3 runs to 16 residues. Germline lookup yields CDR1 MNHEY and CDR2 SMNVEV (reference sequence). In DNA, the CDR3 is TGTGCCAGCAGTTCCCCCCTCCGCGGGAGATCTTACGAGCAGTACTTC. It translates to CASSSPLRGRSYEQYF.

J is TRBJ2-5 and V is TRBV11-3; TRBD2 is a possible D gene (5 bases). V lost 1 base to trimming and J lost 3 bases, with 9 bases between them. Germline CDR1 is SGHNT and CDR2 is YENEEA. CDR3 size: 14 residues. The CDR3 DNA reads TGTGCCAGCAGCTTAGTCCTCGGGAAAGAGACCCAGTACTTC. It yields the protein CASSLVLGKETQYF.

This rearrangement joins TRBV27 to TRBJ2-5, with TRBD1 matching over 8 bases. Germline lookup yields CDR1 MNHEY and CDR2 SMNVEV (reference sequence). The CDR3 covers 13 residues. Germline trimming cut 6 bases from V and 4 bases from J; bases unmatched to any gene: 4. CDR3 in amino acids: CASRKTGVETQYF. The CDR3 DNA sequence: TGTGCCAGCAGAAAGACAGGGGTAGAGACCCAGTACTTC.

The rearrangement links TRBV28 to TRBJ1-3; TRBD1 aligns across 8 bases. The CDR3 runs 15 residues. Germline lookup yields CDR1 MDHEN and CDR2 SYDVKM. Unmatched junction bases numbered 6, after V lost 5 bases and J lost 3 bases. The CDR3 protein is CASSAPGGGGNTIYF. The CDR3 DNA is TGTGCCAGCAGTGCCCCAGGGGGCGGTGGAAACACCATATATTTT.

This chain links TRBV7-9 with TRBJ2-5; the D gene could be TRBD1 or TRBD2 (6 bases each). Germline V gene sequence: CDR1 SEHNR, CDR2 FQNEAQ (reference sequence). This CDR3 has 13 amino acids. Trimming left V 5 bases short and J 4 bases short, with 11 bases between. The CDR3 sequence: CASSRGGGETQYF. The CDR3 region has the DNA TGTGCCAGCAGCCGCGGAGGGGGAGAGACCCAGTACTTC.

This chain uses TRBV7-3 with TRBJ2-1, with 9 nucleotides matching TRBD1. Germline-derived CDR1 and CDR2 are SGHTA and FQGTGA. V dropped 5 bases and J dropped 6; count of bases not matched to a gene: 11. There are 16 residues in the CDR3. CDR3 sequence reads: CASSPRGGQGFNEQFF. The DNA of the CDR3 is TGTGCCAGCAGCCCCCGCGGCGGACAGGGGTTCAATGAGCAGTTCTTC.

About this clone: The CDR3 end shows no conserved phenylalanine or tryptophan, and so a read error is likely. The DNA is left out, because the CDR3 cannot be placed on it with certainty; the CDR3 is given as TCRdb lists it. The rearrangement joins TRBV2 to TRBJ2-3; TRBD2, the D gene given by the table, was not confirmed from the DNA. The CDR3 numbers 12 amino acids, ends counted. The germline V gene has CDR1 SNHLY and CDR2 FYNNEI. CDR3 amino acids: CASSESGLAIFS.

As for this clone: Possible read error: a much larger clone is one base away. The chain combines TRBV16 with TRBJ2-3; D gene ambiguous. From germline, CDR1 is KGHSY and CDR2 FQNENV. This CDR3 has 12 amino acids. V was trimmed by 0 bases and J by 6 bases, leaving 4 bases between them. CDR3 sequence: CASSQSEDTQYF. CDR3 nucleotides: TGTGCCAGCAGCCAATCGGAGGATACGCAGTATTTT.

The V and J genes are TRBV19 and TRBJ2-1, with D maybe TRBD2 (6 bases). CDR1 is LNHDA, CDR2 SQIVND, per germline (reference sequence). This CDR3 is 19 amino acids long. Trimming removed 1 base from V and 0 bases from J, with 19 bases in between. CDR3 in DNA: TGTGCCAGTAGTATAGGCAGGAGGGGTGCTTGGAGCTCCTACAATGAGCAGTTCTTC. Amino acids: CASSIGRRGAWSSYNEQFF.

This clone was counted a few times. V usage is TRBV6-5 and J usage is TRBJ1-2; 9 bases agree with TRBD1. Germline assignment: CDR1 MNHEY and CDR2 SVGAGI. V lost 6 bases and J lost 7; bases outside the gene matches: 6. The CDR3 loop spans 13 amino acids. The CDR3 spells CASSPQGAGGYTF. The CDR3 region has the DNA TGTGCCAGCAGCCCACAGGGGGCAGGTGGCTACACCTTC.